This TCR beta chain was sequenced for a study of blood T cell repertoires in COVID-19. Looking at the study overall: T cells, B-cell-depleted T cells, or PBMCs provided the cDNA or gDNA that served as material.

The germline V gene has CDR1 WSHSY and CDR2 SAAADI. The CDR3 consists of 18 residues. V trimming: 6 bases; J trimming: 0 bases; junction bases outside the gene matches: 9. In the authors' methods: Amplified reference gene primers provided the basis for estimating nucleated cell counts. Clones were read by immunoSEQ multiplex PCR, and TCRdb kept only the in-frame ones, dropping some. V, J and clone size reflect that table, while D and trimming were determined from the DNA. The sample carries approximately 150,000 clones, over 80% recorded once. The receptor's source is a woman in her seventies with acute or convalescent COVID-19. Sequencing was carried out using peripheral blood. V is TRBV10-2 and J is TRBJ1-5; 12 positions agree with TRBD1. CDR3 nucleotide sequence: TGCGCCAGCAGGGCCGGGACAGGGGGCAGGGATAGCAATCAGCCCCAGCATTTT. Translated: CASRAGTGGRDSNQPQHF.